This T cell receptor (beta chain) was captured by sequencing in a study of long-term antiretroviral therapy in people with HIV (dated by TCRdb to between 2022 and 2023). About the full investigation: The earliest samples were collected about a decade before the 2015 WHO recommendation for immediate ART, when ART was typically delayed until CD4 counts fell. No cross-contamination during QIAcube processing was seen in test extractions of a monoclonal T-cell line run alongside 33 polyclonal samples. A total of 192 cryopreserved PBMC samples were contributed to the cohort by 30 adults with confirmed HIV infection, with samples collected serially over a mean of approximately six years (range 1-12). Of the roughly 30 participants with HIV, fewer than twelve were female. Whether ART initiation and durable HIV suppression were associated with changes in peripheral blood TRB repertoire composition and diversity was tested in a retrospective serial study.

The immunoSEQ hsTCRB v3.0 assay was used at survey level resolution for TRB variable region sequencing. A depth of 40,000-50,000 T-cell genomes per sample was targeted for TRB sequencing. TRB libraries were pooled and sequenced on an Illumina MiSeq using a v3 150-cycle kit. The paper's processing steps were these. Repertoire analysis ran in R within a reproducible Nextflow workflow covering QC, data transformation and analysis. LymphoSeq2, an R package for exploring AIRR-Seq data, was used to implement the custom analyses. Several samples yielding fewer than 5000 total TRB sequences were excluded, leaving about 190 analyzed HIV repertoires. Among the roughly 200 retained HIV repertoires, approximately 57 were collected before ART initiation and approximately 130 were collected after ART initiation. Each repertoire was downsampled to 5000 TRB nucleotide sequences, and summary statistics were averaged across 100 downsampling iterations. Only TRB sequences with CDR3 regions of at least seven amino acids were retained for analysis. Diversity was measured with a Shannon entropy-derived clonality score and the Gini coefficient. In repertoire networks, the top 5000 CDR3 amino acid sequences were linked whenever an edit distance of one separated two sequences. For TRB CDR3 amino acid sequences, GLIPH2 was used to predict antigen specificity groups and MHC restriction. To flag known associations with CMV, EBV, HIV or tissue antigens, CDR3 amino acid sequences were compared against VDJdb and McPAS-TCR. Pre-ART, post-ART and control groups were compared with Wilcoxon signed-rank tests and Holm-Bonferroni correction. TCRdb's version of the immuneACCESS table is confined to in-frame rearrangements and falls short of the full clone set. An unresolved V gene accounts for under half of the shortfall where checked; the remainder is of unknown origin. D and trimming come from the DNA, and the V and J calls and clone size come from that table. Counted in this sample were tens of thousands of clones; over 75% of them appeared once. The ten largest clonotypes hold roughly 7.3% of the sample.

Study-wide conclusions, independent of this receptor: Since PBMC availability was limited, sequencing covered only the TCR beta chain, with no alpha chain pairing. HIV repertoires had narrower CDR3 length ranges than controls, and the network structure suggested an antigen-experienced repertoire that shifted only slightly toward naive after ART. Inferences about post-ART repertoire changes were limited because no data were available on ART adherence, viral resistance or therapy changes. Starting ART was linked to a significant rise in TRB diversity, yet even after long-term ART the diversity remained significantly lower than in transplant donor controls. Expanded TRB clones identified before ART initiation dominated the repertoire across all time points, though the dominance fluctuated and decreased in many PLHIV after ART. Because pre-ART samples had limited cell numbers, profiling was done on unsorted PBMC rather than on sorted CD4+ and CD8+ T cells. The samples span the years 2004 to 2017, and the ART regimens used may be less effective than current regimens.

With respect to this clone: Its antigen remains undetermined. It has no much larger one-base neighbor in the sample; base qualities were not kept.

Inclusion was restricted to participants for whom at least one PBMC sample before ART initiation and at least two post-ART samples were available. All participants with HIV were treated in the United States of America. Before DNA extraction, cryopreserved samples of about 0.95-11 million PBMC were thawed and then washed. At the time of the earliest PBMC sample, participants with HIV were aged between roughly 20 and 54 years. PBMC samples were contributed by each participant from 1-4 timepoints before ART initiation and 2-8 timepoints after ART initiation, with a median of 7 samples. For every participant, serial HIV viral load, CD4+ T-cell count, ART history and demographic data were obtained. A Qiagen kit on a QIAcube was used to extract genomic DNA from unsorted PBMC, with samples processed in batches of 12. CDR1 and CDR2 (SGHVS, FQNEAQ) derive from the germline V gene. Trimming removed 8 bases from V and 4 bases from J, leaving 18 bases between the germline ends. The CDR3 has 14 amino acids, counting the end cysteine and phenylalanine. Only CDR3 DNA remains: 42 bases, in frame from the first base.

The source of this sequence is a woman aged 25-40 years with HIV. The specimen was unsorted PBMCs, collected 1.8 years before starting antiretroviral therapy. The sequence is built from TRBV7-8 and TRBJ2-7, with the D call perhaps TRBD1 or TRBD2, as 5 bases match in each case. In nucleotide form, the sequence is TGTGCCAGCGCCCGGGACCCCAGGGCGTACGAGCAGTACTTC. Its protein reads: CASARDPRAYEQYF. Extended through the reference TRBV7-8 and TRBJ2-7 proteins, this CDR3 yields the full variable domain: GAGVSQSPRYKVAKRGQDVALRCDPISGHVSLFWYQQALGQGPEFLTYFQNEAQLDKSGLPSDRFFAERPEGSVSTLKIQRTQQEDSAVYLCASARDPRAYEQYFGPGTRLTVT.